This is a list of T cell receptor beta chains from one sample in a study of shared clonotypes between healthy human individuals. Here immunoSEQ multiplex PCR was the method, and the copy in TCRdb shows in-frame clones only, minus some. The profile shows around 690,000 clones, about nine tenths of them singletons. The specimen was memory CD8+ T cells from PBMCs. These receptors all stem from a man younger than 35 in good health. Some clones in this sample may be carry-over from other donors' samples. The CDR3 runs from the conserved cysteine through the conserved F or W. D genes are given only for firm matches.

v_call: TRBV4-3; d_call: TRBD2; j_call: TRBJ2-1; cdr3_nt: TGCGCCAGCAGCCAAGATAGCGGGAGGCGCGGTCACAATGAGCAGTTCTTC; cdr3_aa: CASSQDSGRRGHNEQFF
v_call: TRBV28; d_call: -; j_call: TRBJ2-1; cdr3_nt: TGTGCCGGTGGGCCCTACAATGAGCAGTTCTTC; cdr3_aa: CAGGPYNEQFF
v_call: TRBV4-1; d_call: -; j_call: TRBJ2-1; cdr3_nt: TGCGCCAGCGGGGTAGGGTCCTACAATGAGCAGTTCTTC; cdr3_aa: CASGVGSYNEQFF
v_call: TRBV7-9; d_call: -; j_call: TRBJ2-7; cdr3_nt: TGTGCCAGCAGCTTAGCGTTTTACCCCCGCGAGCAGTACTTC; cdr3_aa: CASSLAFYPREQYF
v_call: TRBV6-6; d_call: -; j_call: TRBJ2-3; cdr3_nt: TGTGCCAGCAGCCCTCGGGGGGCCCCCGCAGATACGCAGTATTTT; cdr3_aa: CASSPRGAPADTQYF
v_call: TRBV27; d_call: -; j_call: TRBJ1-5; cdr3_nt: TGTGCCAGCAGTTTCTTTAGCAATCAGCCCCAGCATTTT; cdr3_aa: CASSFFSNQPQHF
v_call: TRBV5-1; d_call: -; j_call: TRBJ2-7; cdr3_nt: TGCGCCAGCAGGAACCGGGACGAGGGCTACGAGCAGTACTTC; cdr3_aa: CASRNRDEGYEQYF
v_call: TRBV13; d_call: -; j_call: TRBJ2-7; cdr3_nt: TGTGCCAGCAGCAGGGGAACCCGGCTCCGGCAGTACTTC; cdr3_aa: CASSRGTRLRQYF
v_call: TRBV4-1; d_call: -; j_call: TRBJ2-2; cdr3_nt: TGCGCCAGCAGCCAATTACGCACCGGGGAGCTGTTTTTT; cdr3_aa: CASSQLRTGELFF
v_call: TRBV27; d_call: TRBD1; j_call: TRBJ1-5; cdr3_nt: TGTGCCAGCAGCCCTCGACCGGGACAGGGAAGCAATCAGCCCCAGCATTTT; cdr3_aa: CASSPRPGQGSNQPQHF
v_call: TRBV30; d_call: TRBD2; j_call: TRBJ2-1; cdr3_nt: TGTGCCTGGAGATACGGGGAGGGCTACAATGAGCAGTTCTTC; cdr3_aa: CAWRYGEGYNEQFF
v_call: TRBV7-9; d_call: -; j_call: TRBJ2-1; cdr3_nt: TGTGCCAGCAGAAACTTGTACAATGAGCAGTTCTTC; cdr3_aa: CASRNLYNEQFF
v_call: TRBV14; d_call: -; j_call: TRBJ2-7; cdr3_nt: TGTGCCAGCAGCCAAGATTTAAACGAGCAGTACTTC; cdr3_aa: CASSQDLNEQYF
v_call: TRBV19; d_call: -; j_call: TRBJ1-2; cdr3_nt: TGTGCCAGTAGTCCCCCCGGGGGCAGGGCGGACTATGGCTACACCTTC; cdr3_aa: CASSPPGGRADYGYTF
v_call: TRBV5-1; d_call: -; j_call: TRBJ2-7; cdr3_nt: TGCGCCAGCAGCTTGGTTGTGGGATCCTACGAGCAGTACTTC; cdr3_aa: CASSLVVGSYEQYF
v_call: TRBV29-1; d_call: -; j_call: TRBJ2-7; cdr3_nt: TGCAGCGTCTACGGGTACTACGAGCAGTACTTC; cdr3_aa: CSVYGYYEQYF
v_call: TRBV19; d_call: -; j_call: TRBJ1-5; cdr3_nt: TGTGCCAGTAGTATTTGGGGACAAAGTAGCAATCAGCCCCAGCATTTT; cdr3_aa: CASSIWGQSSNQPQHF
v_call: TRBV7-6; d_call: -; j_call: TRBJ1-3; cdr3_nt: TGTGCCAGCAGCACCGGAGGAATCTCTGGAAACACCATATATTTT; cdr3_aa: CASSTGGISGNTIYF
v_call: TRBV7-9; d_call: -; j_call: TRBJ2-2; cdr3_nt: TGTGCCAGCAGCCCCGACATCACCGGGGAGCTGTTTTTT; cdr3_aa: CASSPDITGELFF
v_call: TRBV5-4; d_call: -; j_call: TRBJ1-1; cdr3_nt: TGTGCCAGCAGCTTGGGTGGCGTTGAAGCTTTCTTT; cdr3_aa: CASSLGGVEAFF
v_call: TRBV19; d_call: -; j_call: TRBJ2-7; cdr3_nt: TGTGCCAGTAGCGTAGTGAGCTCCTACGAGCAGTACTTC; cdr3_aa: CASSVVSSYEQYF
v_call: TRBV9; d_call: TRBD1; j_call: TRBJ1-2; cdr3_nt: TGTGCCAGCAGCGCCGGGACAGGGGGTGACTATGGCTACACCTTC; cdr3_aa: CASSAGTGGDYGYTF
v_call: TRBV15; d_call: TRBD2; j_call: TRBJ2-3; cdr3_nt: TGTGCCACCAGCGAACTAGCGGGAGCAGATACGCAGTATTTT; cdr3_aa: CATSELAGADTQYF
v_call: TRBV5-1; d_call: TRBD2; j_call: TRBJ2-2; cdr3_nt: TGCGCCAGCACGCCTCGGGGGGACGGGGCCGGGGAGCTGTTTTTT; cdr3_aa: CASTPRGDGAGELFF